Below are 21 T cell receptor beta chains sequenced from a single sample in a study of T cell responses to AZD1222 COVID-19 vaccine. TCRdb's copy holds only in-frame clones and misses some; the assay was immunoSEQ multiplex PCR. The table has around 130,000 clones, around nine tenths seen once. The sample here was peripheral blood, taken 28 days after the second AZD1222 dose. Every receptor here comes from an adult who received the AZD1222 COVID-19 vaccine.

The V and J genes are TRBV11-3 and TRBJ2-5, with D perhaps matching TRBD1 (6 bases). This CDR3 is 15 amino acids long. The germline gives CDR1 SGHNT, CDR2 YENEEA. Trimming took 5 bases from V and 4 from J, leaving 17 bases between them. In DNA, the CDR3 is TGTGCCAGCAGCGTGGCGGACAGACGTCGAGAGACCCAGTACTTC. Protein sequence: CASSVADRRRETQYF.

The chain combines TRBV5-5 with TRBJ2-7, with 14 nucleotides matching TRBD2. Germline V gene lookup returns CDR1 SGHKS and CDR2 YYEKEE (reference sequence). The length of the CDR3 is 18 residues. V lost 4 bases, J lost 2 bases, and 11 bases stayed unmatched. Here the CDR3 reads CASSQTSGRALVAYEQYF. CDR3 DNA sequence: TGTGCCAGCAGCCAGACTAGCGGGAGGGCCCTCGTAGCCTACGAGCAGTACTTC.

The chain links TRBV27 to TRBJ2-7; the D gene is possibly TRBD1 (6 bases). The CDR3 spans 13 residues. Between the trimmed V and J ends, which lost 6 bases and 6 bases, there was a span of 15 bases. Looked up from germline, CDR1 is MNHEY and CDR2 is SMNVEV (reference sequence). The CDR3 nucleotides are TGTGCCAGCAGGAGAGTACAGGGTGGCGAGCAGTACTTC. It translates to CASRRVQGGEQYF.

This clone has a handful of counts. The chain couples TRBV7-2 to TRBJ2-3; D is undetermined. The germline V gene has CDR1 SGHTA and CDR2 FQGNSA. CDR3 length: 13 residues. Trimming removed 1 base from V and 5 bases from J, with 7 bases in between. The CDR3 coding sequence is TGTGCCAGCAGCTTAGGGTGGCGAGATACGCAGTATTTT. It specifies CASSLGWRDTQYF.

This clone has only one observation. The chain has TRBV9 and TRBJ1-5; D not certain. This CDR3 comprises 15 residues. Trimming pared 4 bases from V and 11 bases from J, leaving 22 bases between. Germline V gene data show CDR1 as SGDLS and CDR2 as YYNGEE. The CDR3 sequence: CASSPGPSAGMAQHF. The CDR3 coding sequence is TGTGCCAGCAGCCCGGGCCCCTCCGCGGGTATGGCCCAGCATTTT.

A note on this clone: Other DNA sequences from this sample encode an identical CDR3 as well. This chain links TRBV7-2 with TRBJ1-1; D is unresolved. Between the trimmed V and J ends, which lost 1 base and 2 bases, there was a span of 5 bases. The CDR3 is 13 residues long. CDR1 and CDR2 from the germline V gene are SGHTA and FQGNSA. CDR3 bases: TGTGCCAGCAGCTTAGAGGCCAACACTGAAGCTTTCTTT. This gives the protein CASSLEANTEAFF.

The chain's CDR3 is CASSSGTGVGQPQHF. CDR3 coding DNA: TGTGCCAGCAGTTCAGGGACAGGGGTCGGTCAGCCCCAGCATTTT. The chain employs TRBV28 and TRBJ1-5; 10 nucleotides agree with TRBD1. The junction had 6 bases not matched to a gene; V was cut back by 4 bases and J by 6 bases. Germline V lookup: CDR1 MDHEN, CDR2 SYDVKM. CDR3 length: 15 residues.

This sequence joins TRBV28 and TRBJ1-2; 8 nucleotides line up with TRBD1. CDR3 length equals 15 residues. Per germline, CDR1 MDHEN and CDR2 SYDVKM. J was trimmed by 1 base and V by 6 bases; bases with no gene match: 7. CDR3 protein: CASRPTGGGNYGYTF. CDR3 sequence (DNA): TGTGCCAGCAGGCCCACAGGGGGAGGTAACTATGGCTACACCTTC.

The CDR3 sequence is CASSFDVLAFF. The CDR3 DNA sequence: TGTGCCAGCAGCTTCGATGTATTGGCTTTCTTT. This chain links TRBV7-2 with TRBJ1-1; D remains unclear. CDR1 SGHTA and CDR2 FQGNSA come from the germline V gene. The V end lost 3 bases, the J end lost 11 bases, and 10 bases lay between the germline ends. This CDR3 contains 11 residues.

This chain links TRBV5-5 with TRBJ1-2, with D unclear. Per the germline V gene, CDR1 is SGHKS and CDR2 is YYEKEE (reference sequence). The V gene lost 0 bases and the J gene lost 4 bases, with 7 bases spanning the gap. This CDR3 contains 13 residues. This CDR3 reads CASSLVPAYGYTF. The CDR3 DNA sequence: TGTGCCAGCAGCTTGGTCCCAGCCTATGGCTACACCTTC.

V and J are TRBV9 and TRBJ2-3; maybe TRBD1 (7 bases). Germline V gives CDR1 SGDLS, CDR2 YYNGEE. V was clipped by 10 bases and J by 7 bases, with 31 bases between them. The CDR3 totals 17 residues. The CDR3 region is CASGGRGRQAGTYTQYF. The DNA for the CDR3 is TGTGCCTCAGGGGGGCGAGGGCGACAGGCTGGGACTTATACGCAGTATTTT.

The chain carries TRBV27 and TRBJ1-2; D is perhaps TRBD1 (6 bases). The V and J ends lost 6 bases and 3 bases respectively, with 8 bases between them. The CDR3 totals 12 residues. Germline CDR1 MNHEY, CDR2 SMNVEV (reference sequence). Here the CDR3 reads CASRTGYYGYTF. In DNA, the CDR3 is TGTGCCAGCAGGACAGGCTACTATGGCTACACCTTC.

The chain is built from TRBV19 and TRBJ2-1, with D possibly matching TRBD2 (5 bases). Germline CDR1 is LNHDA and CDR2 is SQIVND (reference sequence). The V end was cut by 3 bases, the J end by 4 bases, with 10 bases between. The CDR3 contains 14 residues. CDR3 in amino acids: CASSIASRYNEQFF. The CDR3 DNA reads TGTGCCAGTAGTATCGCTAGCCGATACAATGAGCAGTTCTTC.

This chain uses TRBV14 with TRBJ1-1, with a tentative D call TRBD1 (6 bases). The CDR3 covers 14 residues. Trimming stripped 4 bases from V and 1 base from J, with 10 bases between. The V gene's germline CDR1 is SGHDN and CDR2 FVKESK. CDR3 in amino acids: CASSRQGSNTEAFF. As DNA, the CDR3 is TGTGCCAGCAGCCGGCAGGGGTCGAACACTGAAGCTTTCTTT.

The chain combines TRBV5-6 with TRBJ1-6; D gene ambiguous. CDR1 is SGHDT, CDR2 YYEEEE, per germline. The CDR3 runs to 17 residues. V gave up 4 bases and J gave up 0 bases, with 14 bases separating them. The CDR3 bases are TGTGCCAGCAGCCGAAGACGTCTGAGCTCCTATAATTCACCCCTCCACTTT. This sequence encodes CASSRRRLSSYNSPLHF. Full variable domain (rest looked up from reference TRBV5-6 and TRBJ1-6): DAGVTQSPTHLIKTRGQQVTLRCSPKSGHDTVSWYQQALGQGPQFIFQYYEEEERQRGNFPDRFSGHQFPNYSSELNVNALLLGDSALYLCASSRRRLSSYNSPLHFGNGTRLTVT.

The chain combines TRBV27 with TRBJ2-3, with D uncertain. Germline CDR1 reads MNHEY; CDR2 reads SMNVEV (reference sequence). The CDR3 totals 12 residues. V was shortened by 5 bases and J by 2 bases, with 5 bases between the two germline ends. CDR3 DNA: TGTGCCAGCAGTGACAACACAGATACGCAGTATTTT. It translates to CASSDNTDTQYF.

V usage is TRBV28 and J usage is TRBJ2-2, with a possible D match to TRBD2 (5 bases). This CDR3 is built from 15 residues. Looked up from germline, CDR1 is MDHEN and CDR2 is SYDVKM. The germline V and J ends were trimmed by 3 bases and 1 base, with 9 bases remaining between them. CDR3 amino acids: CASSLDGMNTGELFF. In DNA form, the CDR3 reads TGTGCCAGCAGTTTGGACGGGATGAACACCGGGGAGCTGTTTTTT.

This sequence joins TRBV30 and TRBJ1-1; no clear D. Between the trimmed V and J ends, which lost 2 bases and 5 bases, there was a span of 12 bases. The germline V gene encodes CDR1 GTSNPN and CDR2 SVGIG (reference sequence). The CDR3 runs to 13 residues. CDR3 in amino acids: CAWSPRLGTEAFF. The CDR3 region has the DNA TGTGCCTGGAGTCCTCGGCTTGGGACTGAAGCTTTCTTT.

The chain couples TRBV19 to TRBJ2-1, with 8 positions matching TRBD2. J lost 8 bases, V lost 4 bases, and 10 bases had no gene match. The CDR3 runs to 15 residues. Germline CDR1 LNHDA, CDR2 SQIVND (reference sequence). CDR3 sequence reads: CASSNPGGAGDEQFF. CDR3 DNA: TGTGCCAGTAGTAACCCGGGAGGGGCCGGCGATGAGCAGTTCTTC.

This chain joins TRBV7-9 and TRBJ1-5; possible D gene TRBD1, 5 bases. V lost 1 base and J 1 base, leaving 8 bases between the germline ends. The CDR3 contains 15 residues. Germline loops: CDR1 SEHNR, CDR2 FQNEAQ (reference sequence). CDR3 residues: CASSLGGYSNQPQHF. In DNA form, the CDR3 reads TGTGCCAGCAGCTTAGGGGGGTACAGCAATCAGCCCCAGCATTTT.

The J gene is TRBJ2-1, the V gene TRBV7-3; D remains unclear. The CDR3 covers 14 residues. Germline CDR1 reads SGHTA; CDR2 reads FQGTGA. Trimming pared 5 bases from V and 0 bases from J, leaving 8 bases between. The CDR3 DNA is TGTGCCAGCAGCCTTGACGCCTCCTACAATGAGCAGTTCTTC. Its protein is CASSLDASYNEQFF. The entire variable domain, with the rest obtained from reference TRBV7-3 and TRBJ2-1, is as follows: GAGVSQTPSNKVTEKGKYVELRCDPISGHTALYWYRQSLGQGPEFLIYFQGTGAADDSGLPNDRFFAVRPEGSVSTLKIQRTERGDSAVYLCASSLDASYNEQFFGPGTRLTVL.